The clone carrying this T cell receptor (beta chain) was picked up one time. V lost 3 bases and J lost 0, with 9 bases in between. Per germline, CDR1 DFQATT and CDR2 SNEGSKA (reference sequence). The CDR3 runs 14 residues. Original analysis: Amplified reference gene primers provided the basis for estimating nucleated cell counts. The assay was immunoSEQ multiplex PCR, and TCRdb's table has in-frame clones only and misses some. V, J and clone size are those of that table, while D and trimming were read from the DNA. The data contain about 130,000 clones, roughly 80% of them seen just once; the ten biggest clones take up more than 2.5%. These data come from a study of blood T cell repertoires in COVID-19. For the study at large: Specimens from acute and convalescent COVID-19 originated in the United States, Italy and Spain. The cDNA or gDNA used as material had been derived from T cells, B-cell-depleted T cells, or PBMCs.

The V and J genes are TRBV20-1 and TRBJ2-1; D ambiguous. The specimen was peripheral blood. The receptor's source is a woman aged 80 or older with acute or convalescent COVID-19. CDR3 sequence reads: CSASTDSSYNEQFF. Here the CDR3 DNA reads TGCAGTGCTAGTACTGATAGCTCCTACAATGAGCAGTTCTTC.